The 25 T cell receptor beta chains given below trace back to one sample, sequenced in a study of PD-L1 blockade in urothelial cancer. This table comes from immunoSEQ multiplex PCR, and its TCRdb copy is limited to in-frame clones, with some not included. Of roughly 120,000 clones listed, 80% to 95% are singletons. Indicated time point: peripheral blood 6 weeks after treatment start. The specimen comprised PBMCs, sampled around atezolizumab (anti-PD-L1) treatment. These receptors all come from a man aged 55 to 70 with urothelial cancer.

This chain joins TRBV15 and TRBJ2-7, with D possibly matching TRBD2 (8 bases). V was trimmed by 2 bases and J by 3 bases, leaving 17 bases between them. In germline, CDR1 is LNHNV, CDR2 YYDKDF (reference sequence). CDR3 length: 16 amino acids. The CDR3 here is CATSRLGTAGVYEQYF. The CDR3 bases are TGTGCCACCAGCAGATTGGGGACAGCGGGAGTCTACGAGCAGTACTTC.

The chain is built from TRBV7-9 and TRBJ2-1; tentative D call: TRBD2 (7 bases). With 5 bases removed from V and 2 bases from J, the gap between germline ends came to 16 bases. The germline V gene has CDR1 SEHNR and CDR2 FQNEAQ (reference sequence). The CDR3 is made up of 16 amino acids. This chain's CDR3 is CASSQGGGQTYNEQFF. The CDR3 DNA reads as TGTGCCAGCAGCCAAGGGGGGGGCCAAACCTACAATGAGCAGTTCTTC.

The chain uses TRBV4-3 and TRBJ1-1; no clear D. Germline V gene sequence: CDR1 LGHNA, CDR2 YSLEER. This CDR3 comprises 15 residues. The germline V and J ends were trimmed by 0 bases and 4 bases, with 12 bases remaining between them. The CDR3 loop is CASSQDSGLGTEAFF. As DNA, the CDR3 is TGCGCCAGCAGCCAAGATTCGGGTTTGGGCACTGAAGCTTTCTTT.

The chain uses TRBV4-1 and TRBJ1-1; a possible D gene is TRBD1 (6 bases). The CDR3 is 16 amino acids. The germline CDR1 and CDR2 sequences are MGHRA and YSYEKL. Trimming left V 0 bases short and J 3 bases short, with 14 bases between. The chain's CDR3 is CASSQDGTNGYTEAFF. For the CDR3, the DNA is TGCGCCAGCAGCCAAGATGGGACAAATGGGTACACTGAAGCTTTCTTT.

The V and J genes are TRBV7-2 and TRBJ2-3, with no clear D. The CDR3 runs 12 residues. Germline CDR1 reads SGHTA; CDR2 reads FQGNSA. V was pared by 6 bases and J by 6 bases, with 10 bases between. The CDR3 loop is CASSNPEDTQYF. CDR3 nucleotide sequence: TGTGCCAGCAGTAACCCCGAGGATACGCAGTATTTT.

The genes are TRBV10-3 and TRBJ2-5; 8 bases map to TRBD2. The CDR3 consists of 15 residues. Germline V gene data show CDR1 as ENHRY and CDR2 as SYGVKD. Germline trimming cut 10 bases from V and 2 bases from J; bases unmatched to any gene: 12. CDR3 loop: CATLAGGSRQETQYF. In DNA form, the CDR3 reads TGTGCCACTTTGGCGGGGGGCTCGCGTCAAGAGACCCAGTACTTC.

J is TRBJ2-5 and V is TRBV30; 7 positions match TRBD1. Germline V CDR1 and CDR2: GTSNPN, SVGIG (reference sequence). This CDR3 spans 12 amino acids. After removal of 8 bases from V and 1 base from J, the junction contained 4 bases not matched to a gene. CDR3 nucleotide sequence: TGTGCCATAGGACAGGTCCAAGAGACCCAGTACTTC. Protein: CAIGQVQETQYF.

The chain links TRBV15 to TRBJ1-3, with 7 bases lining up with TRBD1. This CDR3 is built from 17 residues. Trimming took 0 bases from V and 2 from J; bases not matched to a gene: 7. CDR1 and CDR2 from the germline V gene are LNHNV and YYDKDF (reference sequence). In DNA form, the CDR3 reads TGTGCCACCAGCAGAGACCTAACCACAGGGGCTGGAAACACCATATATTTT. As protein: CATSRDLTTGAGNTIYF.

CDR3 bases: TGTGCCAGCAGCCTGGGATTACGGGAAGATCACAATGAGCAGTTCTTC. The encoded protein is CASSLGLREDHNEQFF. The rearrangement joins TRBV4-2 to TRBJ2-1, with TRBD2 as a possible D gene (5 bases). The germline V gene encodes CDR1 LGHNA and CDR2 YNFKEQ. This CDR3 spans 16 amino acids. Trimming removed 4 bases from V and 5 bases from J, with 18 bases in between.

This chain connects TRBV5-4 to TRBJ2-2, with 10 positions matching TRBD1. V lost 4 bases, J lost 3 bases, and 9 bases stayed unmatched. CDR3 length: 17 residues. Germline assignment: CDR1 SGHNT and CDR2 YYREEE (reference sequence). Written as DNA, the CDR3 is TGTGCCAGCAGCGACACGCCGGGACAGGGGTACACCGGGGAGCTGTTTTTT. Amino acid sequence: CASSDTPGQGYTGELFF.

The chain has TRBV6-5 and TRBJ2-7, with a weak D call TRBD2 (7 bases). Trimming took 6 bases from V and 6 from J, leaving 15 bases between them. Germline V gives CDR1 MNHEY, CDR2 SVGAGI. The CDR3 has 13 residues. CDR3 DNA: TGTGCCAGCAGCCCCGGGGGAGGGGGCGAGCAGTACTTC. This codes for CASSPGGGGEQYF.

The chain uses TRBV19 and TRBJ2-7, with D tentatively TRBD1 (6 bases). The CDR3 is 13 residues long. Deletions cut 3 bases from V and 5 bases from J, with 11 bases between. Germline CDR1 and CDR2: LNHDA and SQIVND (reference sequence). The CDR3 region has the DNA TGTGCCAGTAGTATTGGGGGCACCAACGAGCAGTACTTC. Translation: CASSIGGTNEQYF.

The chain is built from TRBV11-2 and TRBJ2-1; 9 bases match TRBD1. The J segment lost 5 bases and the V segment lost 5 bases, leaving 4 bases of the junction unmatched. Germline CDR1 is SGHAT and CDR2 is FQNNGV. CDR3 length: 14 residues. The CDR3 DNA reads TGTGCCAGCAGCCCCGGGACAGGGAACAATGAGCAGTTCTTC. It yields the protein CASSPGTGNNEQFF.

About this clone: The same CDR3 is also encoded by other DNA sequences in this sample. This chain joins TRBV7-2 and TRBJ2-7; the D is unclear. This CDR3 contains 11 residues. Trimming shortened V by 5 bases and J by 2 bases, and 4 bases separated the two germline ends. Germline CDR1 reads SGHTA; CDR2 reads FQGNSA. The CDR3 DNA sequence: TGTGCCAGCAGCCCCGCCTACGAGCAGTACTTC. Protein sequence: CASSPAYEQYF.

The sample holds a few counts of this clone. The chain employs TRBV7-2 and TRBJ2-5; 10 positions match TRBD2. Germline CDR1 is SGHTA and CDR2 is FQGNSA. This CDR3 contains 16 residues. Trimming at V came to 0 bases and at J to 2 bases, leaving 3 bases not matched to a gene. This CDR3 is CASSLAAAGGQETQYF. In DNA, the CDR3 is TGTGCCAGCAGCTTAGCGGCAGCGGGGGGGCAAGAGACCCAGTACTTC.

The chain uses TRBV6-1 and TRBJ2-3; D unresolved. Germline CDR1 is MNHNS and CDR2 is SASEGT. CDR3 size: 15 residues. The germline V and J ends were trimmed by 0 bases and 3 bases, with 10 bases remaining between them. CDR3 protein: CASSEAITGTDTQYF. CDR3 nucleotides: TGTGCCAGCAGTGAAGCCATCACCGGGACAGATACGCAGTATTTT.

The V call is TRBV25-1, the J call TRBJ2-2, with 10 bases that match TRBD1. Trimming removed 3 bases from V and 6 bases from J; junction bases left unmatched: 13. Germline assignment: CDR1 MGHDK and CDR2 SYGVNS. CDR3 length: 18 amino acids. CDR3 in DNA: TGTGCCAGCAGTGACTTAGACGGGACAGGGGTATTCTCCGGGGAGCTGTTTTTT. This encodes CASSDLDGTGVFSGELFF.

The chain couples TRBV5-4 to TRBJ2-5; TRBD2 aligns across 14 bases. The V gene end was trimmed by 4 bases and the J gene end by 1 base; junction bases not matched to a gene: 12. The germline V gene has CDR1 SGHNT and CDR2 YYREEE (reference sequence). The CDR3 has 19 amino acids. CDR3 protein: CASSTHTGLAGAFQETQYF. The CDR3 nucleotides are TGTGCCAGCAGCACACATACGGGACTAGCGGGAGCCTTCCAAGAGACCCAGTACTTC.

The chain combines TRBV6-1 with TRBJ1-2; 7 bases agree with TRBD1. This CDR3 has 12 residues. The V and J ends lost 5 bases and 5 bases, in that order; junction bases with no gene match: 2. The germline V gene has CDR1 MNHNS and CDR2 SASEGT. In DNA form, the CDR3 reads TGTGCCAGCAGTAGGACAGGTTATGGCTACACCTTC. Translated: CASSRTGYGYTF.

This rearrangement joins TRBV28 to TRBJ2-7; 7 bases agree with TRBD2. CDR1 and CDR2 (germline): MDHEN, SYDVKM. The J segment lost 5 bases and the V segment lost 3 bases, leaving 7 bases of the junction unmatched. This CDR3 has 14 amino acids. CDR3 region: CASSFWREHHEQYF. The CDR3, as DNA: TGTGCCAGCAGTTTCTGGCGGGAGCATCACGAGCAGTACTTC.

The chain uses TRBV7-9 and TRBJ2-2, with TRBD2 matching over 9 bases. The CDR3 covers 16 residues. With V trimmed by 8 bases and J by 6 bases, 13 bases remained unmatched. Germline V gene sequence: CDR1 SEHNR, CDR2 FQNEAQ (reference sequence). The CDR3 DNA follows: TGTGCCAGCTCGACGGCGCGGCGGGGGGGCCCCGGGGAGCTGTTTTTT. Amino acids: CASSTARRGGPGELFF.

V is TRBV19 and J is TRBJ1-3, with 8 bases fitting TRBD1. The V and J ends lost 9 bases and 7 bases, in that order; junction bases with no gene match: 2. CDR3 size: 11 residues. Germline-derived CDR1 and CDR2 are LNHDA and SQIVND (reference sequence). CDR3 coding DNA: TGTGCCAGCGGACAGGGTAACACCATATATTTT. This encodes CASGQGNTIYF.

The chain uses TRBV4-2 and TRBJ2-1, with 8 bases matching TRBD2. Trimming removed 4 bases from V and 1 base from J; junction bases left unmatched: 9. This CDR3 has 17 residues. From germline, CDR1 is LGHNA and CDR2 YNFKEQ. The CDR3 DNA is TGTGCCAGCAGCCGAGATAGCGGGGCAATATCCTACAATGAGCAGTTCTTC. This codes for CASSRDSGAISYNEQFF.

The chain couples TRBV7-2 to TRBJ1-2; 7 bases map to TRBD1. The V and J ends lost 2 bases and 2 bases, in that order; junction bases with no gene match: 8. The CDR3 is made up of 16 amino acids. Germline V gives CDR1 SGHTA, CDR2 FQGNSA. The CDR3 DNA sequence: TGTGCCAGCAGCTTAACCGCGGGACAGTTAAACTATGGCTACACCTTC. Its translation: CASSLTAGQLNYGYTF.

This clone was observed once. The chain recombines TRBV5-4 with TRBJ2-3, with 8 bases matching TRBD2. Germline values: CDR1 SGHNT, CDR2 YYREEE (reference sequence). This CDR3 comprises 16 residues. Trimming took 4 bases from V and 1 from J; bases not matched to a gene: 8. The CDR3 here is CASSRSGLGGTDTQYF. The CDR3 DNA reads TGTGCCAGCAGCCGCTCGGGACTAGGGGGCACAGATACGCAGTATTTT.